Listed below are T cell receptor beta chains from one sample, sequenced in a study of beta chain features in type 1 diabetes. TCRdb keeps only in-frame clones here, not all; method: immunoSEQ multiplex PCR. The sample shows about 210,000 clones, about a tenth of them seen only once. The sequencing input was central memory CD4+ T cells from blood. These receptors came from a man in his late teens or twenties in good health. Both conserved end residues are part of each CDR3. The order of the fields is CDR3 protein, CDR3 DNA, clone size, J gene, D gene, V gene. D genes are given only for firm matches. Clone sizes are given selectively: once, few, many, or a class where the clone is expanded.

CDR3aa: CASSGVTDTQYF
CDR3nt: TGTGCCAGCAGCGGGGTTACAGATACGCAGTATTTT
abundance: .
j_gene: TRBJ2-3
d_gene: .
v_gene: TRBV5-6

CDR3aa: CASSHWTSGKGNEQFF
CDR3nt: TGTGCCAGCAGCCACTGGACTAGCGGGAAGGGCAATGAGCAGTTCTTC
abundance: .
j_gene: TRBJ2-1
d_gene: TRBD2
v_gene: TRBV14

CDR3aa: CAWSVLWHGIYEQYF
CDR3nt: TGTGCCTGGAGTGTACTTTGGCACGGGATCTACGAGCAGTACTTC
abundance: few
j_gene: TRBJ2-7
d_gene: .
v_gene: TRBV30

CDR3aa: CSVSRGDHEQYF
CDR3nt: TGCAGCGTTTCCCGCGGGGACCACGAGCAGTACTTC
abundance: few
j_gene: TRBJ2-7
d_gene: .
v_gene: TRBV29-1

CDR3aa: CAWSWSFSGRAPVRGEQYF
CDR3nt: TGTGCCTGGAGTTGGTCCTTTAGCGGGAGGGCTCCCGTACGAGGCGAGCAGTACTTC
abundance: few
j_gene: TRBJ2-7
d_gene: TRBD2
v_gene: TRBV30

CDR3aa: CASSIPDRWNIQYF
CDR3nt: TGTGCCAGTAGTATCCCCGACAGATGGAACATTCAGTACTTC
abundance: .
j_gene: TRBJ2-4
d_gene: .
v_gene: TRBV19

CDR3aa: CASSLEQGYNEQFF
CDR3nt: TGCGCCAGCAGCTTGGAGCAGGGGTACAATGAGCAGTTCTTC
abundance: few
j_gene: TRBJ2-1
d_gene: .
v_gene: TRBV5-1

CDR3aa: CASSQEIGQPQHF
CDR3nt: TGCGCCAGCAGCCAAGAAATCGGGCAGCCCCAGCATTTT
abundance: many
j_gene: TRBJ1-5
d_gene: .
v_gene: TRBV4-3

CDR3aa: CARSPRTGAGETQYF
CDR3nt: TGTGCCCGCAGCCCACGGACAGGGGCCGGCGAGACCCAGTACTTC
abundance: .
j_gene: TRBJ2-5
d_gene: TRBD1
v_gene: TRBV9

CDR3aa: CSDEWGVRWAEQFF
CDR3nt: TGCAGCGACGAATGGGGGGTCCGGTGGGCTGAGCAGTTCTTC
abundance: many
j_gene: TRBJ2-1
d_gene: .
v_gene: TRBV29-1

CDR3aa: CASSLGEKLFF
CDR3nt: TGTGCCAGCAGCCTGGGAGAAAAACTGTTTTTT
abundance: few
j_gene: TRBJ1-4
d_gene: .
v_gene: TRBV6-1

CDR3aa: CASSLMYMNTEAFF
CDR3nt: TGTGCCAGCAGCTTAATGTATATGAACACTGAAGCTTTCTTT
abundance: .
j_gene: TRBJ1-1
d_gene: .
v_gene: TRBV7-3

CDR3aa: CASRAGTERNIQYF
CDR3nt: TGTGCCAGCAGGGCAGGGACAGAAAGAAACATTCAGTACTTC
abundance: .
j_gene: TRBJ2-4
d_gene: TRBD1
v_gene: TRBV6-1

CDR3aa: CASTGGELFF
CDR3nt: TGCGCCAGCACTGGCGGGGAGCTGTTTTTT
abundance: many
j_gene: TRBJ2-2
d_gene: .
v_gene: TRBV23-1

CDR3aa: CASSTYPDRTGEQYF
CDR3nt: TGTGCCAGCAGCACTTACCCGGACAGGACGGGCGAGCAGTACTTC
abundance: .
j_gene: TRBJ2-7
d_gene: TRBD1
v_gene: TRBV6-6

CDR3aa: CASSRTGYEQYF
CDR3nt: TGTGCCAGCAGCCGCACCGGGTACGAGCAGTACTTC
abundance: .
j_gene: TRBJ2-7
d_gene: .
v_gene: TRBV5-6

CDR3aa: CASSDRNTGELFF
CDR3nt: TGTGCCAGCAGTGATAGGAACACCGGGGAGCTGTTTTTT
abundance: few
j_gene: TRBJ2-2
d_gene: .
v_gene: TRBV6-4

CDR3aa: CASSASENRNEQFF
CDR3nt: TGTGCCAGCAGTGCTAGCGAGAATCGCAATGAGCAGTTCTTC
abundance: many
j_gene: TRBJ2-1
d_gene: .
v_gene: TRBV2

CDR3aa: CASSAQFANTEAFF
CDR3nt: TGTGCCAGCAGCGCGCAATTCGCGAACACTGAAGCTTTCTTT
abundance: few
j_gene: TRBJ1-1
d_gene: .
v_gene: TRBV14

CDR3aa: CASSLDLGGGTDTQYF
CDR3nt: TGTGCCAGCAGCTTAGATTTGGGCGGGGGCACAGATACGCAGTATTTT
abundance: many
j_gene: TRBJ2-3
d_gene: .
v_gene: TRBV7-6

CDR3aa: CASSERLAGRSEQFF
CDR3nt: TGTGCCAGCAGTGAAAGACTAGCGGGAAGGAGTGAGCAGTTCTTC
abundance: few
j_gene: TRBJ2-1
d_gene: TRBD2
v_gene: TRBV6-1

CDR3aa: CASSGGSNEKLFF
CDR3nt: TGTGCCAGTAGTGGCGGATCGAATGAAAAACTGTTTTTT
abundance: many
j_gene: TRBJ1-4
d_gene: .
v_gene: TRBV19

CDR3aa: CASSQELSSGQETQYF
CDR3nt: TGTGCCAGCAGCCAAGAGCTGAGTAGCGGACAAGAGACCCAGTACTTC
abundance: .
j_gene: TRBJ2-5
d_gene: .
v_gene: TRBV4-2

CDR3aa: CASSFMATDTQYF
CDR3nt: TGTGCCAGCAGCTTCATGGCAACAGATACGCAGTATTTT
abundance: many
j_gene: TRBJ2-3
d_gene: .
v_gene: TRBV7-2

CDR3aa: CASSVGLATKTWDNEQFF
CDR3nt: TGTGCCAGCAGCGTGGGACTAGCGACAAAGACTTGGGACAATGAGCAGTTCTTC
abundance: .
j_gene: TRBJ2-1
d_gene: TRBD2
v_gene: TRBV9

CDR3aa: CASSEVRSRGYTF
CDR3nt: TGTGCCAGCAGTGAAGTAAGGTCTCGGGGCTACACCTTC
abundance: .
j_gene: TRBJ1-2
d_gene: .
v_gene: TRBV6-1

CDR3aa: CASSGQLVAEAFF
CDR3nt: TGTGCCAGTAGTGGACAGTTGGTAGCTGAAGCTTTCTTT
abundance: .
j_gene: TRBJ1-1
d_gene: .
v_gene: TRBV19

CDR3aa: CATSRDRAGAGELFF
CDR3nt: TGTGCCACCAGCAGAGATAGGGCGGGAGCCGGGGAGCTGTTTTTT
abundance: few
j_gene: TRBJ2-2
d_gene: TRBD2
v_gene: TRBV15

CDR3aa: CASSRGESWTQYF
CDR3nt: TGTGCCAGCAGCCGGGGGGAGTCTTGGACCCAGTACTTC
abundance: many
j_gene: TRBJ2-5
d_gene: TRBD2
v_gene: TRBV7-9

CDR3aa: CASSESSWNRGLPQPQHF
CDR3nt: TGTGCCAGCAGTGAAAGTTCGTGGAACCGCGGACTCCCTCAGCCCCAGCATTTT
abundance: few
j_gene: TRBJ1-5
d_gene: .
v_gene: TRBV6-1

CDR3aa: CASSPPGTYNEKLFF
CDR3nt: TGTGCCAGTAGTCCACCCGGGACCTATAATGAAAAACTGTTTTTT
abundance: many
j_gene: TRBJ1-4
d_gene: .
v_gene: TRBV19

CDR3aa: CAISEPLGANGGEREQFF
CDR3nt: TGTGCCATCAGTGAGCCCTTGGGTGCTAATGGGGGAGAAAGGGAGCAGTTCTTC
abundance: .
j_gene: TRBJ2-1
d_gene: .
v_gene: TRBV10-3

CDR3aa: CASSWRGSTDTQYF
CDR3nt: TGTGCCAGCAGTTGGCGGGGGAGCACAGATACGCAGTATTTT
abundance: many
j_gene: TRBJ2-3
d_gene: TRBD2
v_gene: TRBV6-6

CDR3aa: CASSQWQGGSYEQYF
CDR3nt: TGCGCCAGCAGTCAATGGCAGGGGGGCTCCTACGAGCAGTACTTC
abundance: few
j_gene: TRBJ2-7
d_gene: .
v_gene: TRBV23-1

CDR3aa: CASSYSSVEDTQYF
CDR3nt: TGTGCCAGCAGTTACTCCTCGGTGGAGGATACGCAGTATTTT
abundance: .
j_gene: TRBJ2-3
d_gene: .
v_gene: TRBV6-5

CDR3aa: CAIIIYPSSYNEQFF
CDR3nt: TGTGCCATCATTATCTACCCTAGCTCCTACAATGAGCAGTTCTTC
abundance: many
j_gene: TRBJ2-1
d_gene: .
v_gene: TRBV10-3

CDR3aa: CASSLRSNLPSGTQYF
CDR3nt: TGTGCCAGCAGCTTAAGGTCAAATCTCCCTTCGGGGACCCAGTACTTC
abundance: .
j_gene: TRBJ2-5
d_gene: .
v_gene: TRBV5-8

CDR3aa: CASSLTGGKGYTF
CDR3nt: TGTGCCAGCTCTCTGACAGGGGGCAAAGGCTACACCTTC
abundance: few
j_gene: TRBJ1-2
d_gene: TRBD1
v_gene: TRBV5-5

CDR3aa: CASSLQSGPTIYEQYF
CDR3nt: TGTGCCAGCAGCCTACAATCGGGACCCACGATCTACGAGCAGTACTTC
abundance: .
j_gene: TRBJ2-7
d_gene: .
v_gene: TRBV7-2

CDR3aa: CASSLARSYEQYF
CDR3nt: TGTGCCAGCAGCTTAGCCCGCAGCTACGAGCAGTACTTC
abundance: few
j_gene: TRBJ2-7
d_gene: .
v_gene: TRBV7-2

CDR3aa: CASSITSYEQYF
CDR3nt: TGTGCCAGCAGCATAACTAGCTACGAGCAGTACTTC
abundance: .
j_gene: TRBJ2-7
d_gene: .
v_gene: TRBV7-9

CDR3aa: CASSRGLAGGVIQETQYF
CDR3nt: TGTGCCAGCAGCCGCGGACTAGCGGGAGGGGTGATTCAAGAGACCCAGTACTTC
abundance: few
j_gene: TRBJ2-5
d_gene: TRBD2
v_gene: TRBV7-2

CDR3aa: CALAGGSAYNEQFF
CDR3nt: TGTGCTTTAGCGGGAGGGAGCGCCTACAATGAGCAGTTCTTC
abundance: few
j_gene: TRBJ2-1
d_gene: TRBD2
v_gene: TRBV7-2

CDR3aa: CASGQGIETQYF
CDR3nt: TGTGCCAGCGGACAGGGAATAGAGACCCAGTACTTC
abundance: many
j_gene: TRBJ2-5
d_gene: TRBD1
v_gene: TRBV5-4

CDR3aa: CASSTGQETYGYTF
CDR3nt: TGTGCCAGCAGTACGGGACAGGAGACATATGGCTACACCTTC
abundance: .
j_gene: TRBJ1-2
d_gene: TRBD1
v_gene: TRBV5-4